The clone carrying this TCR beta chain has a handful of counts. Its target is not known. The protocol was immunoSEQ multiplex PCR, while the TCRdb copy is restricted to in-frame clones and leaves out a portion. The sample carries more than 120,000 clones, 70% to 90% recorded once. The entry originates in a study of Ad26.COV2.S vaccination and SARS-CoV-2 variants. Germline V CDR1 and CDR2: SGHNT, YENEEA. V lost 5 bases to trimming and J lost 2 bases, with 9 bases between them. The CDR3 totals 13 residues. Study findings and constraints: Analyses of TCR breadth and depth may have underestimated total T cell responses.

This sequence was found in a human donor who had recovered from COVID-19. The chain recombines TRBV11-3 with TRBJ2-5; D perhaps matches TRBD1 (5 bases). Sequenced material: peripheral blood, taken after recovery from COVID-19. The CDR3 sequence: CASSRDRQETQYF. The CDR3 region has the DNA TGTGCCAGCAGCCGCGACAGACAAGAGACCCAGTACTTC.